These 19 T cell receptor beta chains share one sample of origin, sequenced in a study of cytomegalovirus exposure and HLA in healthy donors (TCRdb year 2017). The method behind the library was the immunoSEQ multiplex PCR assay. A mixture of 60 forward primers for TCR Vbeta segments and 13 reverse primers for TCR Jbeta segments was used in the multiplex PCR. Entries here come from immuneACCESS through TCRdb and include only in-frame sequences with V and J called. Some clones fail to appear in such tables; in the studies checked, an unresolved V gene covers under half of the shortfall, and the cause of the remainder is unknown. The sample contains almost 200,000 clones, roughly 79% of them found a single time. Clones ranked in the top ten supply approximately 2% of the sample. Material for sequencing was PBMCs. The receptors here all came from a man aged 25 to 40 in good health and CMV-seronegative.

CDR3 coding DNA: TGTGCCAGCAGTGAAGCGTGGCGGGAGCAAGAGACCCAGTACTTC. It encodes CASSEAWREQETQYF. The chain carries TRBV2 and TRBJ2-5; 7 bases are a match to TRBD2. The CDR3 has 15 amino acids. After removal of 0 bases from V and 2 bases from J, the junction contained 3 bases not matched to a gene. Germline lookup yields CDR1 SNHLY and CDR2 FYNNEI.

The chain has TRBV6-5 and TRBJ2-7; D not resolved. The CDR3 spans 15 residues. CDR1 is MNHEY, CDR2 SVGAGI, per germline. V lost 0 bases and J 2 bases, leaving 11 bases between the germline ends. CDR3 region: CASSYSRLDPYEQYF. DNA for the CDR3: TGTGCCAGCAGTTACTCGAGGCTAGATCCCTACGAGCAGTACTTC.

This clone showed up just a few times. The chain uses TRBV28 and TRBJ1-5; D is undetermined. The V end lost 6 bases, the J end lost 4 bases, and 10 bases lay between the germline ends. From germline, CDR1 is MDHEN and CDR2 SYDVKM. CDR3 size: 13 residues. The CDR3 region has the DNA TGTGCCAGCAGGCGGAGTGATAATCAGCCCCAGCATTTT. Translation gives CASRRSDNQPQHF.

The CDR3 DNA sequence: TGCGCCAGCAGCCAAACTAACAGGGGGCCAGAGCAGTACTTC. Translation: CASSQTNRGPEQYF. This chain joins TRBV4-1 and TRBJ2-7, with 9 bases matching TRBD1. The CDR3 loop spans 14 amino acids. Germline V CDR1 and CDR2: MGHRA, YSYEKL. V trimming: 2 bases; J trimming: 7 bases; junction bases outside the gene matches: 6.

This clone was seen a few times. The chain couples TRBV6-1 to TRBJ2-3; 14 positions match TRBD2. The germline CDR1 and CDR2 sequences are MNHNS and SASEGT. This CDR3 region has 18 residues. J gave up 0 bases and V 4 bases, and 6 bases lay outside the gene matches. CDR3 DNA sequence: TGTGCCAGCAGTGGGTGGACTAGCGGGAGGACTAGCACAGATACGCAGTATTTT. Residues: CASSGWTSGRTSTDTQYF.

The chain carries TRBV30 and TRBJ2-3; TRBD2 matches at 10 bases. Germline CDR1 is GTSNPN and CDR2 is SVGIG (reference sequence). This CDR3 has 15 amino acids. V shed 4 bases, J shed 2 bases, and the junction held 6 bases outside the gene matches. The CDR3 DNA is TGTGCCTGGAATATAGCGGGAGGTAACACAGATACGCAGTATTTT. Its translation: CAWNIAGGNTDTQYF.

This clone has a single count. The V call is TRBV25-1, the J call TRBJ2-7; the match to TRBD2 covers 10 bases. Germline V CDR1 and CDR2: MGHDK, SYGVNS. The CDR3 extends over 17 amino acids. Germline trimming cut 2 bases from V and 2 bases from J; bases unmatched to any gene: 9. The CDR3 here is CASSEGAGGPRTYEQYF. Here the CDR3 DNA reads TGTGCCAGCAGTGAAGGAGCGGGAGGGCCCAGGACCTACGAGCAGTACTTC.

CDR3 bases: TGCGCCAGCAGCTTGGAGTCTAGCGGGAGGGTGCTAGATACGCAGTATTTT. Protein sequence: CASSLESSGRVLDTQYF. The rearrangement joins TRBV5-1 to TRBJ2-3; 12 bases agree with TRBD2. CDR3 length equals 17 residues. Germline V gives CDR1 SGHRS, CDR2 YFSETQ. V dropped 0 bases and J dropped 5; count of bases not matched to a gene: 7.

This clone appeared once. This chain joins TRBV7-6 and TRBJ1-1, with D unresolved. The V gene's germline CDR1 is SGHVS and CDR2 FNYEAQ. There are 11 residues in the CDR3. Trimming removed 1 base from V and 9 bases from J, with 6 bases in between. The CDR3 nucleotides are TGTGCCAGCAGCTTAGGAGCGCAAGCTTTCTTT. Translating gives CASSLGAQAFF.

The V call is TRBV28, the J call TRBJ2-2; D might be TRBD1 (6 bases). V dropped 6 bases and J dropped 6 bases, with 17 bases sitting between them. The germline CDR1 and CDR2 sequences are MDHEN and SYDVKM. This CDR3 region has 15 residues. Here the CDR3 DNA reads TGTGCCAGCAGGGAACCGGGCAGGGGTGCCGGGGAGCTGTTTTTT. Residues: CASREPGRGAGELFF.

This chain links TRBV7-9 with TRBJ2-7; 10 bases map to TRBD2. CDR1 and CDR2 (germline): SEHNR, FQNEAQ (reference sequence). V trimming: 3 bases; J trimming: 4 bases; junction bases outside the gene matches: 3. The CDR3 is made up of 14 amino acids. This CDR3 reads CASSLASGSYEQYF. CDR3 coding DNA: TGTGCCAGCAGCTTGGCTAGCGGGAGTTACGAGCAGTACTTC.

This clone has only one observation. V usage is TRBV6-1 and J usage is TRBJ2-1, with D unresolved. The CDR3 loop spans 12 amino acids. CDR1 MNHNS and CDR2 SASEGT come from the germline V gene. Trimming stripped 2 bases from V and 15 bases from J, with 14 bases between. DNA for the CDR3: TGTGCCAGCAGTGAAATCCTGGTAGCCCCGTTCTTC. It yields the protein CASSEILVAPFF.

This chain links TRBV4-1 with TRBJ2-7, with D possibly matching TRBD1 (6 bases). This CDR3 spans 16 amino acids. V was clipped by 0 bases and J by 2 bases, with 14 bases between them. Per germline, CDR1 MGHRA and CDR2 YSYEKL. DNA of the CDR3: TGCGCCAGCAGCCAAGAGGGGCGGACAGATCCCTACGAGCAGTACTTC. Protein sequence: CASSQEGRTDPYEQYF.

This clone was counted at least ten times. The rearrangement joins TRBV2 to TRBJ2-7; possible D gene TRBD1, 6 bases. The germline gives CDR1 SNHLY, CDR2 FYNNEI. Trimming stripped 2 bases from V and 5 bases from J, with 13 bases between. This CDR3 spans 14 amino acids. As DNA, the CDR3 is TGTGCCAGCAGTGAATCCCGTACAGGGAACGAGCAGTACTTC. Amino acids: CASSESRTGNEQYF.

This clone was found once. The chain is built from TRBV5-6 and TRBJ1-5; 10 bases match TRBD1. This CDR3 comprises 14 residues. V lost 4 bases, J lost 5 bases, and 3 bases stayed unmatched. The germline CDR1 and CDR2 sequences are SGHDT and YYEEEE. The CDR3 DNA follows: TGTGCCAGCAGCCGACAGGGGGCATATCAGCCCCAGCATTTT. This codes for CASSRQGAYQPQHF.

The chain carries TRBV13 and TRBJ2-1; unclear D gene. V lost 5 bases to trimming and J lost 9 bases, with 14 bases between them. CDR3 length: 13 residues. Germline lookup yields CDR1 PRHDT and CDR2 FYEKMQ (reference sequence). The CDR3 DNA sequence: TGTGCCAGCAGCCTCCCGCCCGGGTCTGAGCAGTTCTTC. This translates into CASSLPPGSEQFF. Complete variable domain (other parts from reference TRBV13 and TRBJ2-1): AAGVIQSPRHLIKEKRETATLKCYPIPRHDTVYWYQQGPGQDPQFLISFYEKMQSDKGSIPDRFSAQQFSDYHSELNMSSLELGDSALYFCASSLPPGSEQFFGPGTRLTVL.

The CDR3 DNA follows: TGTGCCAGCATCTTTCTAACGGGAATGGCCTACGAGCAGTACTTC. Translation: CASIFLTGMAYEQYF. The chain employs TRBV7-9 and TRBJ2-7; TRBD2 is a possible D gene (5 bases). CDR3 size: 15 residues. Germline lookup yields CDR1 SEHNR and CDR2 FQNEAQ (reference sequence). Trimming removed 7 bases at V and 2 bases at J, with 18 bases between.

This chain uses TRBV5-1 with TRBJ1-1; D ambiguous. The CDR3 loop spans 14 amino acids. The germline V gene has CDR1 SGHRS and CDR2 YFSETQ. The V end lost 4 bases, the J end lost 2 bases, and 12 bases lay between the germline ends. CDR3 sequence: CASSPGVSNTEAFF. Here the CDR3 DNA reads TGCGCCAGCAGCCCCGGAGTTTCTAACACTGAAGCTTTCTTT.

CDR3 sequence reads: CASIREGGNQPQHF. CDR3 DNA: TGTGCCAGCATCAGGGAGGGCGGAAATCAGCCCCAGCATTTT. V is TRBV6-1 and J is TRBJ1-5, with D possibly TRBD1 on 5 matching bases. Trimming cost V 7 bases and J 4 bases, with 14 bases left between them. The V gene's germline CDR1 is MNHNS and CDR2 SASEGT. The CDR3 has 14 residues.